Following are 10 T cell receptor beta chains from one sample sequenced in a study of blood T cell repertoires in COVID-19. Produced via immunoSEQ multiplex PCR; TCRdb's table is partial and in-frame only. The sample includes 150,000 or so clones, about 73% of them seen just once. The sequencing input was peripheral blood. These receptors were taken from a man of 80 years or more with acute or convalescent COVID-19.

This clone was counted a few times. This chain uses TRBV29-1 with TRBJ2-7; a weak D match, TRBD1 (5 bases). The CDR3 is 13 amino acids. Germline V gives CDR1 SQVTM, CDR2 ANQGSEA. The V and J ends lost 6 bases and 3 bases respectively, with 15 bases between them. CDR3 DNA: TGCAGCGTAGAAAGGGGTAAGGGCTACGAGCAGTACTTC. Its protein product is CSVERGKGYEQYF.

The chain employs TRBV19 and TRBJ1-2, with D tentatively TRBD1 (6 bases). The CDR3 covers 15 residues. The germline V gene encodes CDR1 LNHDA and CDR2 SQIVND (reference sequence). Trimming shortened V by 7 bases and J by 2 bases, and 17 bases separated the two germline ends. CDR3 nucleotides: TGTGCCAGTAACCGGGGGGGCAGTGAAAACTATGGCTACACCTTC. This sequence encodes CASNRGGSENYGYTF. Full variable domain (remainder filled in from reference TRBV19 and TRBJ1-2): DGGITQSPKYLFRKEGQNVTLSCEQNLNHDAMYWYRQDPGQGLRLIYYSQIVNDFQKGDIAEGYSVSREKKESFPLTVTSAQKNPTAFYLCASNRGGSENYGYTFGSGTRLTVV.

The V call is TRBV5-4, the J call TRBJ2-4, with D possibly TRBD2 on 6 matching bases. This CDR3 has 16 amino acids. Trimming removed 4 bases at V and 1 base at J, with 15 bases between. Germline V gene sequence: CDR1 SGHNT, CDR2 YYREEE (reference sequence). As DNA, the CDR3 is TGTGCCAGCAGCCCAGGAGGGGCGTCGGCCAAAAACATTCAGTACTTC. Translated, it gives CASSPGGASAKNIQYF.

Only a few counts were recorded for this clone. The rearrangement links TRBV19 to TRBJ1-1; D is possibly TRBD1 (5 bases). V was shortened by 5 bases and J by 4 bases, with 20 bases between the two germline ends. From germline, CDR1 is LNHDA and CDR2 SQIVND (reference sequence). The CDR3 is 16 amino acids. The CDR3 protein is CASSSMGDFGGTEAFF. The DNA of the CDR3 is TGTGCCAGTAGTTCAATGGGGGACTTTGGGGGCACTGAAGCTTTCTTT.

This clone was detected once. V and J are TRBV18 and TRBJ2-7, with a tentative D call TRBD1 (6 bases). The germline gives CDR1 KGHSH, CDR2 LQKENI. Trimming shortened V by 3 bases and J by 0 bases, and 6 bases separated the two germline ends. This CDR3 comprises 13 residues. Written as DNA, the CDR3 is TGTGCCAGCTCACCGGACAGCTCCTACGAGCAGTACTTC. Amino acids: CASSPDSSYEQYF.

The chain is built from TRBV30 and TRBJ1-6; 7 positions agree with TRBD1. The CDR3 runs 15 residues. Germline V gene data show CDR1 as GTSNPN and CDR2 as SVGIG (reference sequence). Trimming cost V 4 bases and J 7 bases; bases outside gene matches: 10. This chain's CDR3 is CAWTLTTGRNSPLHF. The DNA for the CDR3 is TGTGCCTGGACTCTTACGACAGGGCGAAATTCACCCCTCCACTTT. The entire variable domain, with the rest obtained from reference TRBV30 and TRBJ1-6, is as follows: SQTIHQWPATLVQPVGSPLSLECTVEGTSNPNLYWYRQAAGRGLQLLFYSVGIGQISSEVPQNLSASRPQDRQFILSSKKLLLSDSGFYLCAWTLTTGRNSPLHFGNGTRLTVT.

The chain joins TRBV3-1 (or the pseudogene TRBV3-2) to TRBJ2-5; D possibly corresponds to TRBD1 (7 bases). Trimming stripped 4 bases from V and 4 bases from J, with 19 bases between. CDR3 length: 16 amino acids. Germline loops: CDR1 LGHDT, CDR2 YNNKEL (reference sequence). DNA of the CDR3: TGTGCCAGCAGCCCCGGTACCGGAGGGGGCGGAGAGACCCAGTACTTC. Protein sequence: CASSPGTGGGGETQYF.

This clone was counted between two and nine times. This rearrangement joins TRBV9 to TRBJ2-3; a possible D gene is TRBD2 (6 bases). The CDR3 runs 14 residues. V lost 6 bases to trimming and J lost 1 base, with 12 bases between them. Germline lookup yields CDR1 SGDLS and CDR2 YYNGEE. The CDR3 DNA follows: TGTGCCAGCACCGACGGGGGAGGCACAGATACGCAGTATTTT. Its translation is CASTDGGGTDTQYF.

The J gene is TRBJ2-1, the V gene TRBV10-2, with D maybe TRBD1 (7 bases). V was shortened by 6 bases and J by 2 bases, with 17 bases between the two germline ends. The CDR3 contains 16 residues. CDR1 is WSHSY and CDR2 is SAAADI in the germline V gene. CDR3 region: CASRGPGGGPYNEQFF. The DNA of the CDR3 is TGCGCCAGCAGAGGACCAGGGGGAGGCCCCTACAATGAGCAGTTCTTC.

The chain is built from TRBV6-6 and TRBJ1-6; 8 bases match TRBD1. Germline CDR1 and CDR2: MNHNY and SVGAGI (reference sequence). Trimming at V came to 0 bases and at J to 9 bases, leaving 7 bases not matched to a gene. CDR3 length equals 16 residues. CDR3 coding DNA: TGTGCCAGCAGTTACTCAGCGACAGGGGTTAGTTCACCCCTCCACTTT. Its protein is CASSYSATGVSSPLHF.